Following are 23 T cell receptor beta chains from one sample sequenced in a study of T cells after yellow fever vaccination (dated by TCRdb to the late 2010s). Explained via the paper, the treatment or condition label denotes: live attenuated yellow fever vaccine strain. The library was produced with 5' RACE. The sequencer listed for this sample is Illumina HiSeq 2500. Using fastp trimming at Q25 and MiXCR clonotype assembly, TCRdb reanalyzed the public sequencing data and kept in-frame beta chains. Every distinct CDR3 protein forms one entry, paired with its most common genes and DNA. The sample table lists fewer than 450,000 distinct CDR3 sequences, around 8.1% of them with a count of one. The ten largest clones take up roughly 18% of the sample. The sample was PBMCs, taken about 41 days after the first yellow fever vaccination. Every receptor here comes from a man aged 18 to 35 who received the YFV17D yellow fever vaccine.

The chain couples TRBV2 to TRBJ2-3; D remains unclear. Between the trimmed V and J ends, which lost 6 bases and 5 bases, there was a span of 6 bases. CDR3 length equals 11 residues. Germline CDR1 is SNHLY and CDR2 is FYNNEI. CDR3 in amino acids: CASSIGDTQYF. As DNA, the CDR3 is TGTGCCAGCAGCATCGGAGATACGCAGTATTTT. The complete variable domain, with remaining parts taken from reference TRBV2 and TRBJ2-3, reads EPEVTQTPSHQVTQMGQEVILRCVPISNHLYFYWYRQILGQKVEFLVSFYNNEISEKSEIFDDQFSVERPDGSNFTLKIRSTKLEDSAMYFCASSIGDTQYFGPGTRLTVL.

Worth noting for this clonotype: One end of the junction varies from germline; a read error may be responsible. This chain links TRBV5-5 with TRBJ2-2; D is possibly TRBD1 or TRBD2 (5 bases each). The germline V gene has CDR1 SGHKS and CDR2 YYEKEE (reference sequence). The CDR3 sequence is 15 residues long. The CDR3 DNA is TGTGCCAGCAGCCCCGGGACGCTGAACTCCGGGGAGCTGTTTTTT. Encoded protein: CASSPGTLNSGELFF.

The chain links TRBV20-1 to TRBJ2-7, with 7 bases aligning to TRBD2. CDR1 is DFQATT and CDR2 is SNEGSKA in the germline V gene (reference sequence). V gave up 0 bases and J gave up 3 bases; unmatched junction bases: 5. The CDR3 length is 14 residues. CDR3 protein: CSARDRGGGYEQYF. The CDR3 DNA follows: TGCAGTGCTAGAGATCGTGGGGGGGGCTACGAGCAGTACTTC.

The rearrangement joins TRBV5-4 to TRBJ2-1; the match to TRBD2 covers 8 bases. Germline V gene sequence: CDR1 SGHNT, CDR2 YYREEE (reference sequence). This CDR3 comprises 14 residues. The V and J ends lost 2 bases and 7 bases, in that order; junction bases with no gene match: 5. In DNA form, the CDR3 reads TGTGCCAGCAGCTTCATTAGCGGGGCGAATGAGCAGTTCTTC. The encoded protein is CASSFISGANEQFF.

The genes are TRBV20-1 and TRBJ2-3; 13 bases are shared with TRBD2. CDR1 and CDR2 from the germline V gene are DFQATT and SNEGSKA (reference sequence). The CDR3 is 18 residues long. CDR3 protein: CRTQGTSGEKIKGDTQYF. Written as DNA, the CDR3 is TGCAGAACCCAGGGGACTAGCGGGGAGAAGATTAAAGGAGATACGCAGTATTTT.

This clonotype was seen a few times. The chain recombines TRBV4-3 with TRBJ1-6, with TRBD1 identical over 8 bases. This CDR3 is built from 15 residues. V lost 5 bases to trimming and J lost 10 bases; unmatched junction nucleotides: 10. CDR1 LGHNA and CDR2 YSLEER come from the germline V gene. The CDR3 loop reads CASSVRTGTLSPLHF. The CDR3 bases are TGCGCCAGCAGCGTTCGGACAGGGACCTTGTCACCCCTCCACTTT.

This sequence joins TRBV20-1 and TRBJ2-3, with 8 bases fitting TRBD1. V shed 4 bases, J shed 5 bases, and the junction held 11 bases outside the gene matches. The CDR3 is 15 residues long. The germline V gene has CDR1 DFQATT and CDR2 SNEGSKA (reference sequence). The CDR3 sequence is CSATWGQGAGDTQYF. Here the CDR3 DNA reads TGCAGTGCTACTTGGGGGCAGGGGGCAGGAGATACGCAGTATTTT.

A few counts support this clonotype. The chain carries TRBV12-3 or TRBV12-4 and TRBJ2-1, with a tentative D call TRBD2 (8 bases). V lost 6 bases and J 5 bases, leaving 32 bases between the germline ends. This CDR3 has 20 residues. CDR3 bases: TGTGCCAGCAGCAACCCCCGGGATTTGAAAGGGGGCGGGGGGAACAATGAGCAGTTCTTC. This sequence encodes CASSNPRDLKGGGGNNEQFF.

This clonotype was picked up a small number of times. V gene TRBV7-2 combines with J gene TRBJ2-7; 8 bases are a match to TRBD2. The germline CDR1 and CDR2 sequences are SGHTA and FQGNSA. The V gene end was trimmed by 5 bases and the J gene end by 3 bases; junction bases not matched to a gene: 9. This CDR3 is built from 15 residues. This CDR3 is CASSPGGAGVYEQYF. CDR3 nucleotide sequence: TGTGCCAGCAGCCCCGGGGGGGCGGGGGTCTACGAGCAGTACTTC.

The chain carries TRBV15 and TRBJ2-3, with 10 bases identical to TRBD2. The trim removed 3 bases at V and 5 bases at J, leaving 8 bases unmatched. Germline CDR1 and CDR2: LNHNV and YYDKDF (reference sequence). The CDR3 runs 16 residues. The CDR3, as DNA: TGTGCCACCAGCAGTTACCCGGAGCGGGGGGGAGATACGCAGTATTTT. It specifies CATSSYPERGGDTQYF. Using reference TRBV15 and TRBJ2-3 for the parts outside the CDR3, the full variable domain is DAMVIQNPRYQVTQFGKPVTLSCSQTLNHNVMYWYQQKSSQAPKLLFHYYDKDFNNEADTPDNFQSRRPNTSFCFLDIRSPGLGDTAMYLCATSSYPERGGDTQYFGPGTRLTVL.

This clonotype was seen ten or more times. The V and J genes are TRBV27 and TRBJ1-4, with no clear D. CDR3 length: 14 amino acids. Germline CDR1 reads MNHEY; CDR2 reads SMNVEV (reference sequence). The V end was cut by 2 bases, the J end by 8 bases, with 12 bases between. CDR3 coding DNA: TGTGCCAGCAGTTTACGCACCCCGGGCGAAAAACTGTTTTTT. Its translation is CASSLRTPGEKLFF. Supplemented by reference TRBV27 and TRBJ1-4, the full variable domain reads EAQVTQNPRYLITVTGKKLTVTCSQNMNHEYMSWYRQDPGLGLRQIYYSMNVEVTDKGDVPEGYKVSRKEKRNFPLILESPSPNQTSLYFCASSLRTPGEKLFFGSGTQLSVL.

This clonotype was seen ten or more times. This rearrangement joins TRBV20-1 to TRBJ2-1; 10 nucleotides line up with TRBD2. Germline trimming cut 0 bases from V and 2 bases from J; bases unmatched to any gene: 1. Germline CDR1 DFQATT, CDR2 SNEGSKA (reference sequence). This CDR3 is 15 amino acids long. The CDR3 here is CSARELAGAYNEQFF. CDR3 bases: TGCAGTGCTAGAGAGCTAGCGGGGGCCTACAATGAGCAGTTCTTC.

This clonotype was observed a few times. The chain links TRBV29-1 to TRBJ2-5; tentative D call: TRBD2 (6 bases). Germline CDR1 and CDR2: SQVTM and ANQGSEA. With 4 bases removed from V and 4 bases from J, the gap between germline ends came to 13 bases. The CDR3 has 13 residues. The CDR3 nucleotides read TGCAGCGTTGTCGGAGGGGCCGGAGAGACCCAGTACTTC. It yields the protein CSVVGGAGETQYF.

The chain recombines TRBV7-9 with TRBJ2-3, with a weak D call TRBD2 (7 bases). This CDR3 spans 14 amino acids. Germline loops: CDR1 SEHNR, CDR2 FQNEAQ (reference sequence). The germline V and J ends were trimmed by 6 bases and 4 bases, with 14 bases remaining between them. CDR3 residues: CASRGGGAPDTQYF. The CDR3 DNA reads TGTGCCAGCAGAGGGGGGGGGGCCCCAGATACGCAGTATTTT.

The table lists this clonotype with a few counts. This sequence joins TRBV4-2 and TRBJ2-7, with D uncertain. The V end was cut by 4 bases, the J end by 5 bases, with 12 bases between. This CDR3 comprises 13 residues. Per germline, CDR1 LGHNA and CDR2 YNFKEQ. The CDR3 coding sequence is TGTGCCAGCAGCCCCCAGCATGGGGACGAGCAGTACGTC. Amino acids: CASSPQHGDEQYV.

This clonotype was observed a few times. The DNA for the CDR3 is TGTGCCAGCACGGGAGCCTCGACTAACTATGGCTACACCTTC. Its protein product is CASTGASTNYGYTF. V and J are TRBV5-4 and TRBJ1-2, with D uncertain. CDR3 length equals 14 residues. Deletions cut 6 bases from V and 0 bases from J, with 12 bases between. Per germline, CDR1 SGHNT and CDR2 YYREEE (reference sequence).

This clonotype was counted a few times. The chain combines TRBV10-3 with TRBJ2-3, with D perhaps TRBD2 (6 bases). This CDR3 spans 14 amino acids. In germline, CDR1 is ENHRY, CDR2 SYGVKD. The V end lost 10 bases, the J end lost 2 bases, and 16 bases lay between the germline ends. CDR3 nucleotide sequence: TGTGCCACCCGCGGGACTTTAATCACAGATACGCAGTATTTT. As protein: CATRGTLITDTQYF.

Details on this clonotype: Germline is not matched at one junction end, which may reflect a read error. V and J are TRBV20-1 and TRBJ1-2; 12 positions agree with TRBD1. CDR1 is DFQATT and CDR2 is SNEGSKA in the germline V gene (reference sequence). The CDR3 loop spans 16 amino acids. DNA of the CDR3: TGCTGTGCTAGAGAAAGGGGACAGGGGGCGCGGGATGGCTACACCTTC. Translated, it gives CCARERGQGARDGYTF.

In this sample, this clonotype turned up a few times. V and J are TRBV6-5 and TRBJ2-1; D ambiguous. CDR1 MNHEY and CDR2 SVGAGI come from the germline V gene. The ends were cut back, 9 bases at V and 9 bases at J, with 15 bases in the middle. The CDR3 has 12 residues. The CDR3 loop reads CASLNPRGEQFF. The CDR3 nucleotides are TGTGCCAGTCTCAACCCTAGAGGTGAGCAGTTCTTC.

This clonotype showed up just a few times. The chain uses TRBV20-1 and TRBJ2-1; TRBD1 agrees at 8 bases. V gave up 5 bases and J gave up 12 bases; unmatched junction bases: 6. The CDR3 spans 11 residues. From germline, CDR1 is DFQATT and CDR2 SNEGSKA (reference sequence). CDR3 in DNA: TGCAGTGCTTATTATGGGACAGGGCAGTTCTTC. It translates to CSAYYGTGQFF.

The gene calls are TRBV2 and TRBJ1-6, with D maybe TRBD1 (6 bases). The germline V and J ends were trimmed by 6 bases and 6 bases, with 18 bases remaining between them. This CDR3 has 16 residues. Germline V gene data show CDR1 as SNHLY and CDR2 as FYNNEI. CDR3 DNA sequence: TGTGCCAGCAGCCTACTCCGGGACATATCTAATTCACCCCTCCACTTT. Amino acids: CASSLLRDISNSPLHF.

This clonotype has a count of ten or more. The chain uses TRBV6-6 and TRBJ2-7; D is unresolved. Trimming stripped 6 bases from V and 4 bases from J, with 10 bases between. Germline values: CDR1 MNHNY, CDR2 SVGAGI (reference sequence). CDR3 length: 12 amino acids. The CDR3 here is CASSPTGYEQYV. As DNA, the CDR3 is TGTGCCAGCAGCCCAACCGGTTACGAGCAGTACGTC.

This rearrangement joins TRBV20-1 to TRBJ2-5, with 8 bases matching TRBD1. CDR3 size: 14 residues. The trim removed 3 bases at V and 2 bases at J, leaving 5 bases unmatched. CDR1 is DFQATT, CDR2 SNEGSKA, per germline (reference sequence). CDR3 sequence reads: CSASATGEQETQYF. In nucleotides, the CDR3 is TGCAGTGCTAGTGCGACAGGGGAACAAGAGACCCAGTACTTC.